This record looks at one TCR beta chain sequence and its context. Sorting separated CD4+ and CD8+ T cells out of PBMCs. The CDR3 has 11 residues. Trimming removed 2 bases from V and 10 bases from J, with 6 bases in between. The germline V gene encodes CDR1 SEHNR and CDR2 FQNEAQ (reference sequence). The entry originates in a study of CD8+ T cells in alopecia areata. Sequencing templates came from extracted RNA that was reverse transcribed into cDNA. Only in-frame clones appear in the TCRdb table, and some are missing; sequencing was by immunoSEQ multiplex PCR. The sample consists of some 160,000 clones, about two thirds of them appearing once.

This rearrangement joins TRBV7-9 to TRBJ2-1, with TRBD1 as a possible D gene (5 bases). The material sequenced was CD8+ T cells sorted from blood. The sequence derives from a human donor in good health. The CDR3 DNA reads TGTGCCAGCAGCTTATCAGGGGAGCAGTTCTTC. The encoded protein is CASSLSGEQFF.